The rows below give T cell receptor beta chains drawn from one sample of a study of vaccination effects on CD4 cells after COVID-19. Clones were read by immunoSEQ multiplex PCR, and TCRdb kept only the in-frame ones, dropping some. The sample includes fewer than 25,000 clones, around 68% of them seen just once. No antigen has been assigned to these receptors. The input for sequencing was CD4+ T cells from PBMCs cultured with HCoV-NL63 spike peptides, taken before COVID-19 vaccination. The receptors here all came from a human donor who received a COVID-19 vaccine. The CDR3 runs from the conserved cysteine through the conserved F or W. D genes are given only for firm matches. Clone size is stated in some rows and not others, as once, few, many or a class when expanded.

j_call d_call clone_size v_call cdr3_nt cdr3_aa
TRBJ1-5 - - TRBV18 TGTGCCAGCTCACAGGCGGTCAATCAGCCCCAGCATTTT CASSQAVNQPQHF
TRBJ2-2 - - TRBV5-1 TGCGCCAGCAATGAAGGAAACGCGAACACCGGGGAGCTGTTTTTT CASNEGNANTGELFF
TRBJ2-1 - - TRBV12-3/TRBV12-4 TGTGCCAGCAGTCTGGACTCTACCCATGAGCAGTTCTTC CASSLDSTHEQFF
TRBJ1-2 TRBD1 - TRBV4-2 TGTGCCAGCAGCCAAGATCAGTTTCCAGGGGGCCATGGCTACACCTTC CASSQDQFPGGHGYTF
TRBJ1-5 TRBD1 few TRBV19 TGTGCCAGTACCTCAGGACAGGGGCGTAGCAATCAGCCCCAGCATTTT CASTSGQGRSNQPQHF
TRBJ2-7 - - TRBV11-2 TGTGCCAGCAGCTTAGCGGCCATCCACTACTACGAGCAGTACTTC CASSLAAIHYYEQYF
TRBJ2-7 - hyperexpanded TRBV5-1 TGCGCCAGCAGCGCACAGCCGTCCGAGGGTGGCGAGCAGTACTTC CASSAQPSEGGEQYF
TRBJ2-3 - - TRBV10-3 TGTGCCATCAGTGCCAGCACAGATACGCAGTATTTT CAISASTDTQYF
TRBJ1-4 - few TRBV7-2 TGTGCCAGCAGCTCAAGGACGGAGGAAAAACTGTTTTTT CASSSRTEEKLFF
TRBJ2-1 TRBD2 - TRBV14 TGTGCCAGCAGCCGCGCCCCCATAGCGGGGGGATCCTCCTACAATGAGCAGTTCTTC CASSRAPIAGGSSYNEQFF
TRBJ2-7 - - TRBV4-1 TGCGCCAGCAGCCCATCGGGCGGCACCTCCTACGAGCAGTACTTC CASSPSGGTSYEQYF
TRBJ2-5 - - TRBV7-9 TGTGCCAGCAGCTTACCCCCCTTGGAGACCCAGTACTTC CASSLPPLETQYF
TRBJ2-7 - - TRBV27 TGTGCCAGCATAAGGACTATGATTGGGCTGGGGTCCTACGAGCAGTACTTC CASIRTMIGLGSYEQYF
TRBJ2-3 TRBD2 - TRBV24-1 TGTGCCACCAGTGGGGTAGCGGGGTTTAGCACAGATACGCAGTATTTT CATSGVAGFSTDTQYF
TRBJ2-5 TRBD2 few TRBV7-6 TGTGCCAGCAGCTTAGCGGAGGGAGGGTTTGGAGAGACCCAGTACTTC CASSLAEGGFGETQYF
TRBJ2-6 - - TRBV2 TGTGCCAGCAGACCGGGACACGGAAGCTCTGGGGCCAACGTCCTGACTTTC CASRPGHGSSGANVLTF
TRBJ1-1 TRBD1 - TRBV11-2 TGTGCCAGCATCAGGGGGGGGAGTATGAACACTGAAGCTTTCTTT CASIRGGSMNTEAFF